These T cell receptor beta chains were read from a single sample in a study of CD8+CD57+ T cells in acquired aplastic anemia. Via MiXCR, TCRdb re-called the reads, giving one row per CDR3 protein. The sample consists of about 470,000 distinct CDR3 sequences, around 30% of them appearing once. Sequencing input: sorted CD4+, CD8+, or CD8+CD57+ T cells (not recorded which) from PBMCs. The source of these receptors is a human donor with aplastic anemia. Both conserved end residues are part of each CDR3. A D gene is named only where the DNA matches it firmly. Clone size is given for some rows only: seen once, a few or many times, or a class if the clone is expanded.

v_call	clone_size	cdr3_length	d_call	j_call	cdr3_nt	cdr3_aa
TRBV4-3	-	19	TRBD2	TRBJ2-7	TGCGCCAGCAGCCAAACCCTCCTCACTAGCGGGGGAAGGCCCTACGAGCAGTACTTC	CASSQTLLTSGGRPYEQYF
TRBV5-8	few	14	-	TRBJ2-7	TGTGCCAGCAGCGGGGGACTGTCGGCTTACGAGCAGTACTTC	CASSGGLSAYEQYF
TRBV11-2	-	16	TRBD1	TRBJ1-4	TGTGCCAGCAGCTCAATCGACAGGGGGCGCAGGGAAAAACTGTTTTTT	CASSSIDRGRREKLFF
TRBV2	many	15	TRBD1	TRBJ2-1	TGTGCCAGCAGTAGGGGGCCGGGCTCCTACAATGAGCAGTTCTTC	CASSRGPGSYNEQFF
TRBV5-4	-	17	-	TRBJ1-6	TGTGCCAGCAGCTTGGGACCGGTGAGCTCCTATAATTCACCCCTCCACTTT	CASSLGPVSSYNSPLHF
TRBV2	many	16	TRBD1	TRBJ1-6	TGTGCCAGCACCCGGACAGGCAGCTCCTATAATTCACCCCTCCACTTT	CASTRTGSSYNSPLHF
TRBV14	few	16	-	TRBJ2-3	TGTGCCAGCAGCCAAGATTGGGAGTACGGCACAGATACGCAGTATTTT	CASSQDWEYGTDTQYF
TRBV2	many	12	-	TRBJ2-2	TGTGCCAGCAGGTACAGGCCCGGGGAGCTGTTTTTT	CASRYRPGELFF
TRBV11-2	-	15	-	TRBJ2-1	TGTGCCAGCAGCTTAGGTGTGACTAACTACAATGAGCAGTTCTTC	CASSLGVTNYNEQFF
TRBV9	-	13	-	TRBJ2-7	TGTGCCAGCTCAAGCGACCACTCCTACGAGCAGTACTTC	CASSSDHSYEQYF
TRBV20-1	-	13	TRBD1	TRBJ1-2	TGCAGTGCTAGAGGGGGGACAGGGAAAGGCTACACCTTC	CSARGGTGKGYTF
TRBV19	-	13	-	TRBJ2-7	TGTGCCAGTAGTATAGCGGTATCTACCGGGCAGTACTTC	CASSIAVSTGQYF
TRBV9	few	14	-	TRBJ1-2	TGTGCCAGCAGCCAAGATGGGGGTGCGGGGGGCTACACCTTC	CASSQDGGAGGYTF
TRBV11-1	-	20	-	TRBJ2-5	TGTGCCAGCAGCTTAGCTGAAATGGGACTCCGCTTCCAGGCTTGGGAGACCCAGTACTTC	CASSLAEMGLRFQAWETQYF
TRBV12-3/TRBV12-4	few	14	-	TRBJ1-5	TGTGCCAGCAGGATCCTCCAGGGCAATCAGCCCCAGCATTTT	CASRILQGNQPQHF
TRBV12-3/TRBV12-4	-	15	-	TRBJ1-5	TGTGCCAGCAGTGCCGCCCGCCCTAGCAATCAGCCCCAGCATTTT	CASSAARPSNQPQHF
TRBV29-1	-	14	TRBD2	TRBJ2-7	TGCAGCGTTGTTCAGGCTAGCGGGAGACACGAGCAGTACTTC	CSVVQASGRHEQYF
TRBV6-1	-	16	-	TRBJ2-3	TGTGCCAGCACCAAAGAGGGTGCAGGGGGCACAGATACGCAGTATTTT	CASTKEGAGGTDTQYF
TRBV7-3	-	14	-	TRBJ2-2	TGTGCCAGCAGCTTAACGCTCGGCACCGGGGAGCTGTTTTTT	CASSLTLGTGELFF
TRBV19	-	16	TRBD1	TRBJ2-2	TGTGCCAGTAGTATAGAAAGGGGGCGCCACACCGGGGAGCTGTTTTTT	CASSIERGRHTGELFF
TRBV20-1	many	13	-	TRBJ1-2	TGCAGTGCTAGTCCTTTGGCAGGGGAAGGCTACACCTTC	CSASPLAGEGYTF
TRBV6-1	-	15	-	TRBJ2-7	TGTGCCAGCAGAAAAGGGGAACAGGGGACTGTAGAGCAGTACTTC	CASRKGEQGTVEQYF
TRBV29-1	many	11	-	TRBJ1-1	TGCAGCGTGACTCCCGGTACTGAAGCTTTCTTT	CSVTPGTEAFF
TRBV29-1	many	14	-	TRBJ2-1	TGCAGCGTCGTACCGGTGGGCTCCGGGAGAGAGCAGTTCTTC	CSVVPVGSGREQFF
TRBV25-1	-	13	-	TRBJ2-7	TGTGCCAGCAGTGCCGGGGGCAACTACGAGCAGTACTTC	CASSAGGNYEQYF
TRBV4-3	-	15	TRBD1	TRBJ1-4	TGCGCCAGCAGCCAACAGGGACAGGGAACTGAAAAACTGTTTTTT	CASSQQGQGTEKLFF
TRBV5-1	-	14	TRBD2	TRBJ2-3	TGCGCCAGCAGCCTGGGGGGGTTGACAGATACGCAGTATTTT	CASSLGGLTDTQYF
TRBV15	-	16	TRBD1	TRBJ1-2	TGTGCCACCAGCAGAGTTAGGGACAGGGTTTACTATGGCTACACCTTC	CATSRVRDRVYYGYTF
TRBV20-1	few	15	TRBD2	TRBJ2-7	TGCAGTGCTAGCTCTCTCCGCGGGAGATTGAACGAGCAGTACTTC	CSASSLRGRLNEQYF
TRBV20-1	few	15	TRBD2	TRBJ2-5	TGCAGTGCTAGAGATTGGTGGGAGGGCCACCAGACCCAGTACTTC	CSARDWWEGHQTQYF
TRBV27	-	13	TRBD1	TRBJ1-2	TGTGCCAGCAGTTCGACAGGGTTTGGGGGCTACACCTTC	CASSSTGFGGYTF
TRBV7-6	-	15	TRBD1	TRBJ2-1	TGTGCCAGCAGCCCAGGGGGACAGGGGGGCAATGAGCAGTTCTTC	CASSPGGQGGNEQFF
TRBV7-2	many	13	-	TRBJ1-1	TGTGCCAGCAGCTCAGGGACAAGTGCTGAAGCTTTCTTT	CASSSGTSAEAFF
TRBV7-2	once	18	TRBD2	TRBJ2-7	TGTGCCAGCAGCTTAGCCCCGGGACTAGCGGGGGGCCCATACGAGCAGTACTTC	CASSLAPGLAGGPYEQYF
TRBV2	many	17	TRBD2	TRBJ2-3	TGTGCCAGCAGTGAAGGCCTAGCGGGGGGGCCTGGAGATACGCAGTATTTT	CASSEGLAGGPGDTQYF
TRBV11-2	few	16	-	TRBJ2-7	TGTGCCAGCAGATCTCTTTCGGGCCCTACCTCCTCCGAGCAGTACTTC	CASRSLSGPTSSEQYF
TRBV10-3	many	17	TRBD1	TRBJ2-5	TGTGCCATCAGTGAGTCAGGACAGGGGTCAATACAAGAGACCCAGTACTTC	CAISESGQGSIQETQYF
TRBV27	few	15	-	TRBJ1-1	TGTGCCAGCAGTTTATCTAGTACCTGGGGCACTGAAGCTTTCTTT	CASSLSSTWGTEAFF
TRBV7-3	-	15	-	TRBJ1-5	TGTGCCAGTAGTATAGGGTCTCGTAACAATCAGCCCCAGCATTTT	CASSIGSRNNQPQHF
TRBV7-9	-	12	-	TRBJ1-3	TGTGCCAGCAGCTTGCGGGGGGGCACCATATATTTT	CASSLRGGTIYF
TRBV2	-	13	-	TRBJ2-1	TGTGCCAGCAGTCGCCTCTTGGGCAATGAGCAGTTCTTC	CASSRLLGNEQFF
TRBV7-3	-	15	TRBD1	TRBJ1-1	TGTGCCAGCAGCTTTTATGCCGGGACAGGGGGCTACGCTTTCTTT	CASSFYAGTGGYAFF
TRBV7-3	-	14	-	TRBJ1-2	TGTGCCAGCAGCTTACTAATTGCTAACTATGGCTACACCTTC	CASSLLIANYGYTF
TRBV24-1	many	16	TRBD2	TRBJ2-3	TGTGCCACCAGTGATTATAGCGGGACCTCCTCGGATACGCAGTATTTT	CATSDYSGTSSDTQYF
TRBV11-2	-	16	-	TRBJ2-1	TGTGCCAGCAGCTTAGAATCCCCGGACTTTATTTATGAGCAGTTCTTC	CASSLESPDFIYEQFF
TRBV2	many	16	TRBD1	TRBJ2-7	TGTGCCAGCAGCTCAGTCCGGGACAGGGGCCTCTACGAGCAGTACTTC	CASSSVRDRGLYEQYF
TRBV24-1	many	15	-	TRBJ1-3	TGTGCCACCAGTGACCCGACAGGACCTGGAAACACCATATATTTT	CATSDPTGPGNTIYF
TRBV12-3/TRBV12-4	-	13	-	TRBJ1-1	TGTGCCGGCAGCTTAGATATACGGACTGAAGCTTTCTTT	CAGSLDIRTEAFF
TRBV5-5	few	15	-	TRBJ1-1	TGTGCCAGCAGCCCCCCCGGGGGAAAGAACACTGAAGCTTTCTTT	CASSPPGGKNTEAFF
TRBV30	few	14	TRBD1	TRBJ1-5	TGTGCCTGGAGCCCCGGGACAGGTCGTAAGCCCCAGCATTTT	CAWSPGTGRKPQHF
TRBV19	many	15	-	TRBJ2-4	TGTGCCAGTACCAACCCTGGACTAGCCAAAAACATTCAGTACTTC	CASTNPGLAKNIQYF
TRBV15	many	16	TRBD2	TRBJ2-7	TGTGCCACCAGCAGTGGAGGACTAGCGGGGGAAGACGAGCAGTACTTC	CATSSGGLAGEDEQYF
TRBV9	-	13	-	TRBJ2-1	TGTGCCAGCAGCGTTCTACAGGTCAATGAGCAGTTCTTC	CASSVLQVNEQFF
TRBV29-1	-	14	TRBD1	TRBJ1-2	TGCAGCGTGGAGGGCGTGGGACAGGGGTATGGCTACACCTTC	CSVEGVGQGYGYTF